Listed below are T cell receptor beta chains from one sample, sequenced in a study of HIV-infected children after antiretroviral therapy interruption. TCRdb processed the 3' RACE reads anew with MiXCR; each CDR3 protein has one entry. The table lists about 89,000 distinct CDR3 sequences, about 7.2% of them singletons. Sequenced material: CD45RA+ CD4+ T cells from PBMCs, pooled from several time points, taken from a donor given antiretroviral therapy, either interrupted or continuous. The receptors stem from a pool of human donors with HIV. Each CDR3 is given with its conserved first and last residue. A D gene is named only where the DNA matches it firmly. A clone size is listed for some rows: how often the clone was seen (once, few, many), or a class if it is expanded.

V,D,size,J,CDR3,DNA
TRBV2,TRBD1,.,TRBJ2-3,CASTRDRLTDTQYF,TGTGCCAGCACCAGGGACAGGTTGACAGATACGCAGTATTTT
TRBV25-1,.,many,TRBJ1-4,CASSGSDGGVNEKLFF,TGTGCCAGCAGTGGGTCGGACGGAGGAGTTAATGAAAAACTGTTTTTT
TRBV14,.,many,TRBJ2-1,CASSPLSSYNEQFF,TGTGCCAGCAGCCCACTTAGCTCCTACAATGAGCAGTTCTTC
TRBV20-1,.,many,TRBJ1-2,CSASHTANYGYTF,TGCAGTGCTAGCCATACCGCTAACTATGGCTACACCTTC
TRBV5-4,.,.,TRBJ2-4,CASSLLGVSKNIQYF,TGTGCCAGCAGCTTGCTAGGGGTCAGTAAAAACATTCAGTACTTC
TRBV21-1,.,few,TRBJ1-2,CASPKGGPIRGYTF,TGTGCCAGCCCAAAGGGGGGGCCGATACGGGGCTACACCTTC
TRBV20-1,.,many,TRBJ2-5,CSGSTDRLYQETQYF,TGCAGCGGTTCAACGGACAGATTGTACCAAGAGACCCAGTACTTC
TRBV12-3/TRBV12-4,TRBD1,many,TRBJ2-5,CASSSGSGGRETQYF,TGTGCCAGCAGTTCGGGGTCAGGGGGCAGGGAGACCCAGTACTTC
TRBV12-3/TRBV12-4,.,many,TRBJ2-7,CASSLIPSYEQYF,TGTGCCAGCAGTTTGATTCCGTCCTACGAGCAGTACTTC
TRBV29-1,.,few,TRBJ2-7,CSVVAQFNTYEQYF,TGCAGCGTTGTTGCACAGTTCAATACCTACGAGCAGTACTTC
TRBV5-1,.,many,TRBJ2-4,CASSLAGGRADIQYF,TGCGCCAGCAGCTTGGCCGGGGGTCGTGCGGACATTCAGTACTTC
TRBV19,.,.,TRBJ1-5,CASRGQVINQPQHF,TGTGCCAGTAGGGGTCAGGTCATTAATCAGCCCCAGCATTTT
TRBV12-5,.,many,TRBJ2-3,CASGYRVSTDTQYF,TGTGCTAGTGGGTACAGGGTTAGCACAGATACGCAGTATTTT
TRBV7-2,TRBD1,.,TRBJ1-2,CASSLVGQGSNYGYTF,TGTGCCAGCAGCTTAGTCGGACAGGGGTCGAACTATGGCTACACCTTC
TRBV11-3,.,many,TRBJ2-7,CASSSPGTASSYEQYF,TGTGCCAGCAGCTCGCCCGGGACTGCGAGCTCCTACGAGCAGTACTTC
TRBV19,.,many,TRBJ1-5,CASSLGNSNQPQHF,TGTGCCAGTAGTCTGGGAAATAGCAATCAGCCCCAGCATTTT
TRBV5-1,TRBD1,few,TRBJ1-6,CASSPRDSSSPLHF,TGCGCCAGCAGCCCCCGGGACAGTTCTTCACCCCTCCACTTT